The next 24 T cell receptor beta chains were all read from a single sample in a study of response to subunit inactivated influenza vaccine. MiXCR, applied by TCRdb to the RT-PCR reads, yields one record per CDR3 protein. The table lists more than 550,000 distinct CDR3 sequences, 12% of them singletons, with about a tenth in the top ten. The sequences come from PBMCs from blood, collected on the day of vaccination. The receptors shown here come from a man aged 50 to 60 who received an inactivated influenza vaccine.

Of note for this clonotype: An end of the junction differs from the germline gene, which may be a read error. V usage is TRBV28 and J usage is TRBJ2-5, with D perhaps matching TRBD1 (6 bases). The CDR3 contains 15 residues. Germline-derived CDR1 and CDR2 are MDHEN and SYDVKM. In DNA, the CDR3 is TGTGCCTCGCACACGTTGGGGGCGGACCAGGAGACCCAGTACTTC. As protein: CASHTLGADQETQYF.

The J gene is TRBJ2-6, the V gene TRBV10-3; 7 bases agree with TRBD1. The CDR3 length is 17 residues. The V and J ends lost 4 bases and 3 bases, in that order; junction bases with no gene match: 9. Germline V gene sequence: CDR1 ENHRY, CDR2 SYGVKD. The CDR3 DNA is TGTGCCATCAGTGGTGTAGGGGGCAGAGTTGGGGCCAACGTCCTGACTTTC. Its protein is CAISGVGGRVGANVLTF.

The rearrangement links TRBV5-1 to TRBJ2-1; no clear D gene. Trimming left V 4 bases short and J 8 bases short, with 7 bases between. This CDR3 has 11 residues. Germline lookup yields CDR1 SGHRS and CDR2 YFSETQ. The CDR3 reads CASSDQHEQFF. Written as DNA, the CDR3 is TGCGCCAGCAGCGATCAGCATGAGCAGTTCTTC.

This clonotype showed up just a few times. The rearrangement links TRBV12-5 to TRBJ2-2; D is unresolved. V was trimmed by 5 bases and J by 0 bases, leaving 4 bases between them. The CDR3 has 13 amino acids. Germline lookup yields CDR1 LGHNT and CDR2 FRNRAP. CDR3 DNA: TGTGCTAGTGGTGAGACGAACACCGGGGAGCTGTTTTTT. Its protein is CASGETNTGELFF.

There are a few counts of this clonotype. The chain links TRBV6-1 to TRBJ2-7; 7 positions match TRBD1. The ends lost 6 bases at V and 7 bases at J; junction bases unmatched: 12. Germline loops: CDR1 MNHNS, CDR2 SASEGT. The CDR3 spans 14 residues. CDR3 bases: TGTGCCAGCAGCTCACCGGGACAGCCTAAAGAGCAGTACTTC. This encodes CASSSPGQPKEQYF.

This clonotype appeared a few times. DNA of the CDR3: TGTGCCAGCAGTTACGGGAAGGTAGAGACCCAGTACTTC. It encodes CASSYGKVETQYF. The genes are TRBV6-2 or TRBV6-3 and TRBJ2-5, with no clear D. The length of the CDR3 is 13 residues. Germline V gene data show CDR1 as MNHEY and CDR2 as SVGEGT. V gave up 2 bases and J gave up 4 bases, with 8 bases separating them.

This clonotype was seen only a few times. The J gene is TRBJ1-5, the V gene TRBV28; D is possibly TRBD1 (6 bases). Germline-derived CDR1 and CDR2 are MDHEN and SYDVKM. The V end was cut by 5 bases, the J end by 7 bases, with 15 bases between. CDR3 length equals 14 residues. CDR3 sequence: CASSNRVWGQPQHF. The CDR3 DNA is TGTGCCAGCAGTAACAGGGTTTGGGGCCAGCCCCAGCATTTT.

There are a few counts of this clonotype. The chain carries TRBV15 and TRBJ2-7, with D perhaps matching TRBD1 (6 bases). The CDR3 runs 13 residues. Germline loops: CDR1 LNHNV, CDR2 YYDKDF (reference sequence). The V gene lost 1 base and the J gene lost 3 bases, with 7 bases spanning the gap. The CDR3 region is CATSRVQGYEQYF. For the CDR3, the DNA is TGTGCCACCAGCAGAGTACAGGGCTACGAGCAGTACTTC. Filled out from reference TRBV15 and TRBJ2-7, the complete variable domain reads DAMVIQNPRYQVTQFGKPVTLSCSQTLNHNVMYWYQQKSSQAPKLLFHYYDKDFNNEADTPDNFQSRRPNTSFCFLDIRSPGLGDTAMYLCATSRVQGYEQYFGPGTRLTVT.

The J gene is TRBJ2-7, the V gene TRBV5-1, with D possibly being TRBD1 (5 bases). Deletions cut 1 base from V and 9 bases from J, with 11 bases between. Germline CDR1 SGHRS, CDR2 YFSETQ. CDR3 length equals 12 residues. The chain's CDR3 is CASSLNQGRQYF. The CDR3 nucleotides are TGCGCCAGCAGCTTGAATCAGGGTCGGCAGTACTTC.

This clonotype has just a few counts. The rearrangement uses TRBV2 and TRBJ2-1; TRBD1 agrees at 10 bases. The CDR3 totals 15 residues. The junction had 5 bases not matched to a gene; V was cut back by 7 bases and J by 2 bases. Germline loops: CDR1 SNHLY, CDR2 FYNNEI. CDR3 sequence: CASIRQGAPYNEQFF. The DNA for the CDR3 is TGTGCCAGCATTAGACAGGGGGCGCCCTACAATGAGCAGTTCTTC.

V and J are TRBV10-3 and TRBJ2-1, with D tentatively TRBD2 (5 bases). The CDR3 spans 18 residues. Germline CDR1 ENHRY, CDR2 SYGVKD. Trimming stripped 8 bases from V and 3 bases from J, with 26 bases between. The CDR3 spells CAIGSGSRKNYDYNEQFF. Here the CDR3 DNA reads TGTGCCATCGGCTCGGGGTCGCGGAAGAACTATGACTACAATGAGCAGTTCTTC.

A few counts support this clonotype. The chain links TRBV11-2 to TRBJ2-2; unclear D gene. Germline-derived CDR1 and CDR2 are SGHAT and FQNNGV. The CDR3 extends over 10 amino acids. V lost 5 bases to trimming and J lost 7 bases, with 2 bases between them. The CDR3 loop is CASSGGELFF. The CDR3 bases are TGTGCCAGCAGCGGCGGGGAGCTGTTTTTT.

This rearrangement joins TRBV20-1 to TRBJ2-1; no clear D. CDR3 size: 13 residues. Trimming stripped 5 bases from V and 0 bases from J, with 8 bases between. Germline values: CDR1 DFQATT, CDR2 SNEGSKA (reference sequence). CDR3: CSAGRDSYNEQFF. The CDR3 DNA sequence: TGCAGTGCTGGGCGAGACTCCTACAATGAGCAGTTCTTC.

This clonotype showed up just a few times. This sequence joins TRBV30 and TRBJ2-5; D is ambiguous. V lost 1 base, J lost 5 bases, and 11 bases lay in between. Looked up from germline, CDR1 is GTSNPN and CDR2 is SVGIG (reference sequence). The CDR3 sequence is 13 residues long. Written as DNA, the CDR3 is TGTGCCTGGAGTGGGCTAGTTGGGGAGACCCAGTACTTC. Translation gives CAWSGLVGETQYF.

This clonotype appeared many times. This CDR3 reads CASSLGHQTYEQYF. CDR3 DNA: TGTGCCAGCAGTCTGGGACACCAGACCTACGAGCAGTACTTC. This sequence joins TRBV12-3 or TRBV12-4 and TRBJ2-7, with a possible D match to TRBD1 (6 bases). V lost 5 bases and J 2 bases, leaving 13 bases between the germline ends. CDR3 size: 14 residues.

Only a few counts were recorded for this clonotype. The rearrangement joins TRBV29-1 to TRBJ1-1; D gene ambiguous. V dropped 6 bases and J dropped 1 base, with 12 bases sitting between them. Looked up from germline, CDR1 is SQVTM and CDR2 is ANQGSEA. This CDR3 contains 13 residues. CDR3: CSVGRRANTEAFF. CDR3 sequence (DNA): TGCAGCGTCGGTAGACGGGCGAACACTGAAGCTTTCTTT.

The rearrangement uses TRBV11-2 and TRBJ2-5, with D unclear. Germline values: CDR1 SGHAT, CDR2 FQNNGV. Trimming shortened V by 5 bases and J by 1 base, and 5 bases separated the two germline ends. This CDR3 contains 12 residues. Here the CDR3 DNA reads TGTGCCAGCAGCAACAGCCAAGAGACCCAGTACTTC. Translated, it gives CASSNSQETQYF.

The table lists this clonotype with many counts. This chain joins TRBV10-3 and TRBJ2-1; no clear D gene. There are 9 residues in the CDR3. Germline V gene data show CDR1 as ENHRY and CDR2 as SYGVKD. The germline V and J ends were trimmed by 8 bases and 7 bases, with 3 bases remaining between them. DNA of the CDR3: TGTGCCATCGGTAATGAGCAGTTCTTC. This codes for CAIGNEQFF.

The CDR3 spells CASSFGQGGSEQFF. Here the CDR3 DNA reads TGTGCCAGCAGCTTCGGACAGGGGGGAAGTGAGCAGTTCTTC. V usage is TRBV7-9 and J usage is TRBJ2-1, with 10 bases aligning to TRBD1. CDR3 length equals 14 residues. The V segment lost 3 bases and the J segment 9 bases; nucleotides outside the gene matches: 5. Germline values: CDR1 SEHNR, CDR2 FQNEAQ (reference sequence).

This CDR3 is CASSLWAEGTDTQYF. CDR3 in DNA: TGTGCCAGCAGTTTATGGGCGGAGGGGACAGATACGCAGTATTTT. V is TRBV28 and J is TRBJ2-3, with a weak D call TRBD2 (6 bases). This CDR3 has 15 residues. Between the trimmed V and J ends, which lost 0 bases and 3 bases, there was a span of 10 bases. Germline CDR1 MDHEN, CDR2 SYDVKM.

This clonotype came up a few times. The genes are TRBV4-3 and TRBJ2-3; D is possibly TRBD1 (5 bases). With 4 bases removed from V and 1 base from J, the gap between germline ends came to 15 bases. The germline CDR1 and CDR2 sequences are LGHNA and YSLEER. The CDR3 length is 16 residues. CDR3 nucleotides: TGCGCCAGCAGCCCGAAGCTGGTGGGGCGCACAGATACGCAGTATTTT. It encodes CASSPKLVGRTDTQYF.

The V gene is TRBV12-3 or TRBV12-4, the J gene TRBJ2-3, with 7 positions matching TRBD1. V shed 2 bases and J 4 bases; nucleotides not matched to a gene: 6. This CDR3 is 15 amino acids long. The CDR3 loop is CASSLSTGSADTQYF. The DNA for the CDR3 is TGTGCCAGCAGTTTATCGACAGGGAGCGCAGATACGCAGTATTTT.

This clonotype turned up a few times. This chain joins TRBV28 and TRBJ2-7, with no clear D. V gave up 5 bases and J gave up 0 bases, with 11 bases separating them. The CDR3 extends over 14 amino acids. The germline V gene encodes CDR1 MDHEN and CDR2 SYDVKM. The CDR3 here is CASSPLTLSYEQYF. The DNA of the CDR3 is TGTGCCAGCAGTCCCCTGACACTCTCCTACGAGCAGTACTTC.

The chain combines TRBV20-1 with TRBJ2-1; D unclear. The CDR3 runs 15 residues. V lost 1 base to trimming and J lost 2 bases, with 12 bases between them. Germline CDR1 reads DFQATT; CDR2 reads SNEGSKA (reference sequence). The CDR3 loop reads CSARAPTVPYNEQFF. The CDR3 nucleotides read TGCAGTGCTAGAGCACCAACCGTCCCCTACAATGAGCAGTTCTTC.